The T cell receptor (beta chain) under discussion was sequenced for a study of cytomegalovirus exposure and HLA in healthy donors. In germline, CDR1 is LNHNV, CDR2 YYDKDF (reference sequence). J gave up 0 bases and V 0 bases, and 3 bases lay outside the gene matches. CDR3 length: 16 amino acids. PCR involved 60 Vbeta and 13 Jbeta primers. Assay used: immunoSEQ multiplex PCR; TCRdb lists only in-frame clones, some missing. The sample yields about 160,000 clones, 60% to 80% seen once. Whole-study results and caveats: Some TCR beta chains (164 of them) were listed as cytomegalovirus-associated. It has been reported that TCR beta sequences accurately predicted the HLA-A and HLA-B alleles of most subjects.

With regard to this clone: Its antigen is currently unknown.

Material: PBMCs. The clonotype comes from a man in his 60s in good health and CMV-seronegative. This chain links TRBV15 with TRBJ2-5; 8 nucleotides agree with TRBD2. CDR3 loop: CATSRDGSGNQETQYF. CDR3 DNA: TGTGCCACCAGCAGAGACGGTAGCGGGAACCAAGAGACCCAGTACTTC.